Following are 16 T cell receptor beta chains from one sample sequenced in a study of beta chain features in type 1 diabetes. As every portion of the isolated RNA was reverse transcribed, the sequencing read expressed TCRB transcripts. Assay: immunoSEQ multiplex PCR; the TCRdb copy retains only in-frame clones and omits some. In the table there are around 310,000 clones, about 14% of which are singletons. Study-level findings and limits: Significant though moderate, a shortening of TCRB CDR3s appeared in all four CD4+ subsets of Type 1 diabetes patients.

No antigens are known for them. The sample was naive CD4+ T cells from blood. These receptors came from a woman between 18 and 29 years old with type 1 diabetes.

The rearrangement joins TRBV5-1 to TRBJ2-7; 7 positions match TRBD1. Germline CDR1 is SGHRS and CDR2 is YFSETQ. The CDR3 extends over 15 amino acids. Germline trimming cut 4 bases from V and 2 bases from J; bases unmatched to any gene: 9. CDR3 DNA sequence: TGCGCCAGCAGCCAAGAGGGGCAGGGGGCCTACGAGCAGTACTTC. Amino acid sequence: CASSQEGQGAYEQYF. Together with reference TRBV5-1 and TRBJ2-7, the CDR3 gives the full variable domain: KAGVTQTPRYLIKTRGQQVTLSCSPISGHRSVSWYQQTPGQGLQFLFEYFSETQRNKGNFPGRFSGRQFSNSRSEMNVSTLELGDSALYLCASSQEGQGAYEQYFGPGTRLTVT.

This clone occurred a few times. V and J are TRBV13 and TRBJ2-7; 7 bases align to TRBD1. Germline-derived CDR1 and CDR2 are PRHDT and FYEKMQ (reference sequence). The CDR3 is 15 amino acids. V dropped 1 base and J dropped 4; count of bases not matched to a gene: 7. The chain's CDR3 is CASSLAQGEWYEQYF. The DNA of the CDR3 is TGTGCCAGCAGCTTAGCCCAGGGGGAATGGTACGAGCAGTACTTC.

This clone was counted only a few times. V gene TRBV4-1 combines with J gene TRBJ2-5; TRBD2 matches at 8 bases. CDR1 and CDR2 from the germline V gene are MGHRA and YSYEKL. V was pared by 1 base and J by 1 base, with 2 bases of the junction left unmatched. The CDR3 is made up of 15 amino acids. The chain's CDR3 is CASSQVGLAQETQYF. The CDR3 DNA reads TGCGCCAGCAGCCAAGTAGGACTAGCCCAAGAGACCCAGTACTTC.

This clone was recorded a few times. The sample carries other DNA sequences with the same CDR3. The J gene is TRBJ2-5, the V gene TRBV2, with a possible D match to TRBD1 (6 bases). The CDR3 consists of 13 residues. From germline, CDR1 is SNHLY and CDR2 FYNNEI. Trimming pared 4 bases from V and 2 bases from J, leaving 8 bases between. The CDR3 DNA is TGTGCCAGCAGTGGGCAGGGGCAAGAGACCCAGTACTTC. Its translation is CASSGQGQETQYF.

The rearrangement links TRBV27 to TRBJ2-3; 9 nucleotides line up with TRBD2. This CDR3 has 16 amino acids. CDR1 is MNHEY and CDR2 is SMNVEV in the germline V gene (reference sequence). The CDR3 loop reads CDRGVSSGRRPYTQYF. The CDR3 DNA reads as TGTGACCGCGGCGTCTCAAGCGGGAGGCGTCCCTATACGCAGTATTTT.

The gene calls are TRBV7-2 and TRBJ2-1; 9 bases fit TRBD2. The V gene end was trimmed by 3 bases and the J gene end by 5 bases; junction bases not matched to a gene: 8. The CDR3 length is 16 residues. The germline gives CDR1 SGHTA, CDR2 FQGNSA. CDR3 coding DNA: TGTGCCAGCAGCTTCAGACTAGCGGACACCGACAATGAGCAGTTCTTC. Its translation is CASSFRLADTDNEQFF.

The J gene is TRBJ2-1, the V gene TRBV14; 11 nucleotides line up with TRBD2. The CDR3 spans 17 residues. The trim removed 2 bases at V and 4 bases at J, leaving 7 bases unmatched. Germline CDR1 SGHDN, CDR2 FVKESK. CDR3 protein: CASSQFGGTSGYNEQFF. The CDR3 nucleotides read TGTGCCAGCAGCCAATTTGGTGGGACTAGCGGTTACAATGAGCAGTTCTTC.

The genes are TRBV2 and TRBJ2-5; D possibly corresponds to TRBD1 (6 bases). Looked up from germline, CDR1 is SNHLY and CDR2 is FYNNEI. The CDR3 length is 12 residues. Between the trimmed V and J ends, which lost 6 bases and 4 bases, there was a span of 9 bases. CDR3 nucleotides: TGTGCCAGCAGCAGGGACACAGAGACCCAGTACTTC. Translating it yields CASSRDTETQYF.

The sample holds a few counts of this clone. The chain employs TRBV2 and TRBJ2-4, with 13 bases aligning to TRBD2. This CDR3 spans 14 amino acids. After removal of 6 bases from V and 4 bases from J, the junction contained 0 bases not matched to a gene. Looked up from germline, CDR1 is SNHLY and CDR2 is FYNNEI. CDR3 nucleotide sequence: TGTGCCAGCAGGGGACTAGCGGGAAAAAACATTCAGTACTTC. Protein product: CASRGLAGKNIQYF.

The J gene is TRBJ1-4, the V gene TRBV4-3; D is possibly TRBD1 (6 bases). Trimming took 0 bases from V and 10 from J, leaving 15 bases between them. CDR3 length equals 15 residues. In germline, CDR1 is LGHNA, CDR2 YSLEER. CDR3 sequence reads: CASSQEGQIAGKLFF. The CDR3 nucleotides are TGCGCCAGCAGCCAAGAGGGACAAATCGCCGGAAAACTGTTTTTT.

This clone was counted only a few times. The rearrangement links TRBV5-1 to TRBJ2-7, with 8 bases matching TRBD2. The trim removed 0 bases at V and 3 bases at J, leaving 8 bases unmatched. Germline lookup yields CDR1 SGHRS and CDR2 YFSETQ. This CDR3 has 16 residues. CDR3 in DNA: TGCGCCAGCAGCTTGGCCGGGACTAGAGTCGACTACGAGCAGTACTTC. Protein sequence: CASSLAGTRVDYEQYF.

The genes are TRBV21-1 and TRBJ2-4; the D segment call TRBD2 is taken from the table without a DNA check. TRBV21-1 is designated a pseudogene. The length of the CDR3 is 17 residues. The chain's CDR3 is CASSKLAGEGAKNIQYF. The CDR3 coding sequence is TGTGCCAGCAGCAAACTAGCGGGAGAGGGGGCCAAAAACATTCAGTACTTC.

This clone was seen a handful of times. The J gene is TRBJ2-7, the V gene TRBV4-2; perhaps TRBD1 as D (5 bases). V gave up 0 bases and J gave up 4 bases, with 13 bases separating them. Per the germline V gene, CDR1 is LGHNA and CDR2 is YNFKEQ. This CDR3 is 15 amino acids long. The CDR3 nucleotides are TGTGCCAGCAGCCAAGAAGGGGCCCCCTATTACGAGCAGTACTTC. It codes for CASSQEGAPYYEQYF.

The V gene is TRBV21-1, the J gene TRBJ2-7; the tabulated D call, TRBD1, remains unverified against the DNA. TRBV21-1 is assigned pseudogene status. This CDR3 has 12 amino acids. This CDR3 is CTGQVSSYEQYV. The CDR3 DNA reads TGTACCGGACAGGTGAGCTCCTACGAGCAGTACGTC.

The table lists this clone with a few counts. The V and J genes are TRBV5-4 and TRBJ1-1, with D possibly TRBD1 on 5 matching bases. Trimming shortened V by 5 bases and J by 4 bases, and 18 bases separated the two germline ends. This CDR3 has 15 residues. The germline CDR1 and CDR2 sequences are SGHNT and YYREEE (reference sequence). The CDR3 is CASRSQTVYGTEAFF. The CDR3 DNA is TGTGCCAGCAGGAGCCAGACAGTTTACGGCACTGAAGCTTTCTTT. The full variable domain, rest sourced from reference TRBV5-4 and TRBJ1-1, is ETGVTQSPTHLIKTRGQQVTLRCSSQSGHNTVSWYQQALGQGPQFIFQYYREEENGRGNFPPRFSGLQFPNYSSELNVNALELDDSALYLCASRSQTVYGTEAFFGQGTRLTVV.

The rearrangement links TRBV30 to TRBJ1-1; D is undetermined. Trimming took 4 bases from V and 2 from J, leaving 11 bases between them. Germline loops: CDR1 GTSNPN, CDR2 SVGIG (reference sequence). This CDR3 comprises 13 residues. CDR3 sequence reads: CAWMWSENTEAFF. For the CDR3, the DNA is TGTGCCTGGATGTGGTCAGAAAACACTGAAGCTTTCTTT.